This T cell receptor beta chain is drawn from a study of OX40 agonist ivuxolimab in advanced cancers. About the study: Patients were approximately 80% male with ages about 23 to 79, mean around 58. The study reported partial responses in three patients: one hepatocellular carcinoma, two cutaneous melanoma.

Clones were read by immunoSEQ multiplex PCR, and TCRdb kept only the in-frame ones, dropping some. The data show 35,000 to 50,000 clones, roughly four fifths seen once. Study observations and caveats: Both blood CD4+ and CD8+ T cells showed clonal growth by week 6 at 0.1 to 3.0 mg/kg.

A word on this clone: Its matching antigen is unknown.

Trimming took 8 bases from V and 8 from J, leaving 18 bases between them. Germline-derived CDR1 and CDR2 are SGHTA and FQGTGA. The CDR3 length is 13 residues. The sample was CD4+ or CD8+ T cells sorted from blood, taken in a trial of the OX40 agonist ivuxolimab. The chain has TRBV7-3 and TRBJ1-2; a weak D match, TRBD1 (5 bases). This sequence originates from an adult with an advanced solid tumor such as melanoma, head and neck, liver or kidney cancer. CDR3 coding DNA: TGTGCCAGCTCTTCCAATGCTGGGGACGGCTACACCTTC. It is translated as CASSSNAGDGYTF.